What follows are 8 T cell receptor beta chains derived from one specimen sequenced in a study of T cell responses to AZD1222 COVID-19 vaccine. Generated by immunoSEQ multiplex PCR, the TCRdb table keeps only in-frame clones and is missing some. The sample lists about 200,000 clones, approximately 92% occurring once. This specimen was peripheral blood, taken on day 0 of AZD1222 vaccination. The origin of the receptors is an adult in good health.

The DNA of the CDR3 is TGTGCCAGCAGCCTCGGCGGACAGGGCCGCCCCTACGAGCAGTACTTC. Protein sequence: CASSLGGQGRPYEQYF. This chain joins TRBV7-9 and TRBJ2-7, with TRBD1 matching over 8 bases. The CDR3 is 16 residues long. The J segment lost 2 bases and the V segment lost 5 bases, leaving 11 bases of the junction unmatched. Germline V gives CDR1 SEHNR, CDR2 FQNEAQ (reference sequence).

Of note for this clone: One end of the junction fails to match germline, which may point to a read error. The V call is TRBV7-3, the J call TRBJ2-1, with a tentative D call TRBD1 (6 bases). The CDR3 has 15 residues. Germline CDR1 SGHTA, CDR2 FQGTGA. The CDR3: CASGFQGSSYNEQFF. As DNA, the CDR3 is TGTGCCAGCGGCTTCCAGGGGAGCTCCTACAATGAGCAGTTCTTC. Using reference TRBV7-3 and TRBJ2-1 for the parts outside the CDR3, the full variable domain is GAGVSQTPSNKVTEKGKYVELRCDPISGHTALYWYRQSLGQGPEFLIYFQGTGAADDSGLPNDRFFAVRPEGSVSTLKIQRTERGDSAVYLCASGFQGSSYNEQFFGPGTRLTVL.

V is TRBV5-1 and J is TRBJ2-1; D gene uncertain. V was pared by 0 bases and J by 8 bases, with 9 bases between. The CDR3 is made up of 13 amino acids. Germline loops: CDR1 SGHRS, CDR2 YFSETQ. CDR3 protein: CASSLDFPHEQFF. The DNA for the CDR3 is TGCGCCAGCAGCTTGGACTTCCCCCATGAGCAGTTCTTC. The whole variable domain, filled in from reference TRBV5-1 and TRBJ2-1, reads KAGVTQTPRYLIKTRGQQVTLSCSPISGHRSVSWYQQTPGQGLQFLFEYFSETQRNKGNFPGRFSGRQFSNSRSEMNVSTLELGDSALYLCASSLDFPHEQFFGPGTRLTVL.

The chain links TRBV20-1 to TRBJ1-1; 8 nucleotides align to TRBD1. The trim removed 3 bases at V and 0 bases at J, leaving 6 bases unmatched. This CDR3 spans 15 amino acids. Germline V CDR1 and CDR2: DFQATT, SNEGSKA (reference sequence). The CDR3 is CSASGDRLMNTEAFF. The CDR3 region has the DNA TGCAGTGCTAGTGGGGACAGGTTGATGAACACTGAAGCTTTCTTT.

Written as DNA, the CDR3 is TGTGCCTGGCGACGGGACAACAATTCACCCCTCCACTTT. Its protein product is CAWRRDNNSPLHF. The chain recombines TRBV30 with TRBJ1-6; possibly TRBD1 for D (6 bases). Trimming pared 5 bases from V and 7 bases from J, leaving 12 bases between. Per germline, CDR1 GTSNPN and CDR2 SVGIG (reference sequence). The CDR3 consists of 13 residues.

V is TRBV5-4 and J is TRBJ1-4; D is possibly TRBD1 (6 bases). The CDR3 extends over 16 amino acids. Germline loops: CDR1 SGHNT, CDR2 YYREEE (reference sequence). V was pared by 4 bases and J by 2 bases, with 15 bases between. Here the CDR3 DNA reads TGTGCCAGCAGCAAGGGGGGGGTCCCTACTAATGAAAAACTGTTTTTT. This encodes CASSKGGVPTNEKLFF.

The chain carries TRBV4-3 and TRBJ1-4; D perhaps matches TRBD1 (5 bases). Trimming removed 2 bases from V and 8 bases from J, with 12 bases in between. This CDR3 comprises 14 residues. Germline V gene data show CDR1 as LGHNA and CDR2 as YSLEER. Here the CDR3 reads CASSQPGRLEKLFF. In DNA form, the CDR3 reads TGCGCCAGCAGCCAACCAGGGCGATTGGAAAAACTGTTTTTT.

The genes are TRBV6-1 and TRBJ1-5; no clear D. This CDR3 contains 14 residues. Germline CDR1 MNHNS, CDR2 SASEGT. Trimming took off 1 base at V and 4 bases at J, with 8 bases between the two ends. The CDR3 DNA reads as TGTGCCAGCAGTGAAGTGCGTGGGAATCAGCCCCAGCATTTT. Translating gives CASSEVRGNQPQHF.